Listed here are 26 T cell receptor beta chains from one sample, sequenced in a study of blood T cell repertoires in COVID-19. Assay used: immunoSEQ multiplex PCR; TCRdb lists only in-frame clones, some missing. The data contain approximately 170,000 clones, 80% to 90% of them singletons. Sequencing was carried out using peripheral blood. The source of these receptors is a man younger than 30 who had recovered from COVID-19.

The CDR3 nucleotides read TGCGCCAGCAGCTTTAGTACGGGAGTGACAGATACGCAGTATTTT. Translation gives CASSFSTGVTDTQYF. The chain has TRBV5-1 and TRBJ2-3; possibly TRBD2 for D (6 bases). The germline V and J ends were trimmed by 2 bases and 3 bases, with 13 bases remaining between them. CDR3 size: 15 residues. CDR1 and CDR2 (germline): SGHRS, YFSETQ.

The chain combines TRBV4-1 with TRBJ2-7, with D possibly matching TRBD1 (6 bases). Per germline, CDR1 MGHRA and CDR2 YSYEKL. The CDR3 has 15 amino acids. Between the trimmed V and J ends, which lost 4 bases and 3 bases, there was a span of 16 bases. The CDR3 sequence: CASSLIGTPRYEQYF. CDR3 nucleotides: TGCGCCAGCAGCCTCATCGGGACACCTCGCTACGAGCAGTACTTC.

This chain joins TRBV6-2 or TRBV6-3 and TRBJ2-7, with 8 positions matching TRBD1. The CDR3 runs to 15 residues. CDR1 is MNHEY, CDR2 SVGEGT, per germline. Trimming removed 4 bases from V and 1 base from J; junction bases left unmatched: 6. The CDR3 nucleotides are TGTGCCAGCAGTTCACCGGGACAGGTATCCTACGAGCAGTACTTC. Residues: CASSSPGQVSYEQYF.

The chain couples TRBV10-3 to TRBJ1-1; 8 nucleotides align to TRBD1. The germline gives CDR1 ENHRY, CDR2 SYGVKD. Trimming at V came to 6 bases and at J to 5 bases, leaving 14 bases not matched to a gene. This CDR3 is built from 16 residues. The CDR3 is CAISLEPTGGQTEAFF. The DNA of the CDR3 is TGTGCCATCAGCCTGGAACCTACAGGGGGACAAACTGAAGCTTTCTTT.

The chain links TRBV24-1 to TRBJ2-2; 7 bases line up with TRBD1. With V trimmed by 3 bases and J by 5 bases, 8 bases remained unmatched. The CDR3 sequence is 16 residues long. Germline CDR1 and CDR2: KGHDR and SFDVKD. The CDR3 region is CATSDGDRAGTGELFF. DNA for the CDR3: TGTGCCACCAGTGATGGAGACAGGGCCGGGACCGGGGAGCTGTTTTTT.

This chain uses TRBV7-9 with TRBJ2-1; maybe TRBD1 (5 bases). Trimming shortened V by 0 bases and J by 0 bases, and 12 bases separated the two germline ends. CDR1 SEHNR and CDR2 FQNEAQ come from the germline V gene (reference sequence). The CDR3 is made up of 17 amino acids. This chain's CDR3 is CASSLAQGRGSYNEQFF. The CDR3, as DNA: TGTGCCAGCAGCTTAGCCCAGGGTAGGGGCTCCTACAATGAGCAGTTCTTC.

This chain links TRBV5-4 with TRBJ2-7; 7 bases line up with TRBD1. Germline CDR1 is SGHNT and CDR2 is YYREEE (reference sequence). CDR3 size: 14 residues. V was pared by 5 bases and J by 1 base, with 6 bases of the junction left unmatched. The CDR3 DNA is TGTGCCAGCAGAAGACAGGGCGGGTCCTACGAGCAGTACTTC. This codes for CASRRQGGSYEQYF.

The rearrangement uses TRBV28 and TRBJ2-7, with 12 positions matching TRBD2. V was clipped by 1 base and J by 3 bases; unmatched bases: 22. Germline V CDR1 and CDR2: MDHEN, SYDVKM. The CDR3 consists of 22 residues. The CDR3 bases are TGTGCCAGCAGTTTATTTGAAGGGTTTCGACTAGCGGGAGAGGCAGTCGGCTACGAGCAGTACTTC. Translating it yields CASSLFEGFRLAGEAVGYEQYF. Together with reference TRBV28 and TRBJ2-7, the CDR3 gives the full variable domain: DVKVTQSSRYLVKRTGEKVFLECVQDMDHENMFWYRQDPGLGLRLIYFSYDVKMKEKGDIPEGYSVSREKKERFSLILESASTNQTSMYLCASSLFEGFRLAGEAVGYEQYFGPGTRLTVT.

The chain links TRBV12-3 or TRBV12-4 to TRBJ1-2; TRBD1 aligns across 8 bases. After removal of 5 bases from V and 6 bases from J, the junction contained 5 bases not matched to a gene. The CDR3 runs to 13 residues. Here the CDR3 DNA reads TGTGCCAGCAGTGGACAGGGATTCAATGGCTACACCTTC. Translating gives CASSGQGFNGYTF.

The V and J genes are TRBV6-5 and TRBJ2-2, with 8 positions matching TRBD1. Looked up from germline, CDR1 is MNHEY and CDR2 is SVGAGI. V shed 7 bases and J 6 bases; nucleotides not matched to a gene: 4. The CDR3 totals 13 residues. The CDR3 DNA reads TGTGCCAGCAAGACAGGGGAGGCCGGGGAGCTGTTTTTT. The encoded protein is CASKTGEAGELFF.

Here the CDR3 reads CASSWRQGRYEQYF. The CDR3 DNA reads as TGTGCCAGCAGTTGGAGACAGGGAAGGTACGAGCAGTACTTC. This chain uses TRBV28 with TRBJ2-7; 7 nucleotides align to TRBD1. V lost 4 bases to trimming and J lost 4 bases; unmatched junction nucleotides: 7. The length of the CDR3 is 14 residues. Germline-derived CDR1 and CDR2 are MDHEN and SYDVKM.

CDR3 bases: TGCGCCAGCAGCCAAGATCCTGCTAGCGGGAGTAAATTCCCATACAATGAGCAGTTCTTC. Its protein is CASSQDPASGSKFPYNEQFF. The V call is TRBV4-3, the J call TRBJ2-1, with 10 bases aligning to TRBD2. The CDR3 is 20 amino acids. Trimming took 0 bases from V and 4 from J; bases not matched to a gene: 15. Germline V gives CDR1 LGHNA, CDR2 YSLEER.

The chain carries TRBV9 and TRBJ2-3, with D possibly being TRBD2 (6 bases). Germline V CDR1 and CDR2: SGDLS, YYNGEE. CDR3 length equals 15 residues. Trimming took 0 bases from V and 1 from J, leaving 9 bases between them. The CDR3 region is CASSVGVAGTDTQYF. CDR3 coding DNA: TGTGCCAGCAGCGTAGGAGTAGCGGGCACAGATACGCAGTATTTT.

The chain combines TRBV28 with TRBJ2-2; TRBD2 is a possible D gene (7 bases). CDR1 is MDHEN, CDR2 SYDVKM, per germline. The CDR3 runs to 17 residues. Trimming shortened V by 6 bases and J by 5 bases, and 22 bases separated the two germline ends. Written as DNA, the CDR3 is TGTGCCAGCAGCCCATTCCCCCAGGGAGGGGGGACCGGGGAGCTGTTTTTT. It is translated as CASSPFPQGGGTGELFF. The complete variable domain, with remaining parts taken from reference TRBV28 and TRBJ2-2, reads DVKVTQSSRYLVKRTGEKVFLECVQDMDHENMFWYRQDPGLGLRLIYFSYDVKMKEKGDIPEGYSVSREKKERFSLILESASTNQTSMYLCASSPFPQGGGTGELFFGEGSRLTVL.

The rearrangement uses TRBV6-2 or TRBV6-3 and TRBJ2-5; D not resolved. The CDR3 is 12 residues long. Germline V gives CDR1 MNHEY, CDR2 SVGEGT. Trimming took off 2 bases at V and 1 base at J, with 2 bases between the two ends. Written as DNA, the CDR3 is TGTGCCAGCAGTTACCTCCAAGAGACCCAGTACTTC. Its protein product is CASSYLQETQYF.

The gene calls are TRBV28 and TRBJ1-1; tentatively, D is TRBD1 (5 bases). V lost 0 bases to trimming and J lost 4 bases, with 15 bases between them. CDR3 length: 16 residues. The germline CDR1 and CDR2 sequences are MDHEN and SYDVKM. CDR3 DNA sequence: TGTGCCAGCAGTTTATGGAGTACAGGTGGGCGCACTGAAGCTTTCTTT. Translated, it gives CASSLWSTGGRTEAFF. Full variable domain (remainder filled in from reference TRBV28 and TRBJ1-1): DVKVTQSSRYLVKRTGEKVFLECVQDMDHENMFWYRQDPGLGLRLIYFSYDVKMKEKGDIPEGYSVSREKKERFSLILESASTNQTSMYLCASSLWSTGGRTEAFFGQGTRLTVV.

The V gene is TRBV24-1, the J gene TRBJ2-5, with D tentatively TRBD1 (6 bases). There are 13 residues in the CDR3. CDR1 is KGHDR, CDR2 SFDVKD, per germline. V was shortened by 5 bases and J by 2 bases, with 8 bases between the two germline ends. In nucleotides, the CDR3 is TGTGCCACCAGTGGTAGGGGGCAAGAGACCCAGTACTTC. It yields the protein CATSGRGQETQYF.

This chain uses TRBV6-2 or TRBV6-3 with TRBJ2-4; the D is unclear. V was cut by 0 bases and J by 9 bases, with 12 bases left in between. CDR3 length: 14 amino acids. Germline V gene data show CDR1 as MNHEY and CDR2 as SVGEGT. The CDR3, as DNA: TGTGCCAGCAGTTACTCGAGTACCGGGTCCATTCAGTACTTC. This encodes CASSYSSTGSIQYF.

The genes are TRBV7-9 and TRBJ2-5; 9 bases are shared with TRBD2. Per the germline V gene, CDR1 is SEHNR and CDR2 is FQNEAQ (reference sequence). The CDR3 runs to 15 residues. After removal of 6 bases from V and 4 bases from J, the junction contained 9 bases not matched to a gene. The CDR3 loop is CASSSTGTSPETQYF. Here the CDR3 DNA reads TGTGCCAGCAGTTCTACAGGGACTAGCCCAGAGACCCAGTACTTC.

V is TRBV12-3 or TRBV12-4 and J is TRBJ1-2; no clear D gene. Trimming pared 7 bases from V and 0 bases from J, leaving 9 bases between. The CDR3 is 13 amino acids. The CDR3, as DNA: TGTGCCAGCAATTGGGGAGCTAACTATGGCTACACCTTC. This codes for CASNWGANYGYTF.

The chain has TRBV6-5 and TRBJ1-1; perhaps TRBD1 as D (6 bases). Germline-derived CDR1 and CDR2 are MNHEY and SVGAGI. Trimming shortened V by 6 bases and J by 5 bases, and 16 bases separated the two germline ends. This CDR3 spans 14 amino acids. This CDR3 is CASRMTGEGTEAFF. DNA for the CDR3: TGTGCCAGCAGAATGACAGGCGAAGGAACTGAAGCTTTCTTT.

The rearrangement joins TRBV4-3 to TRBJ1-2, with 7 bases lining up with TRBD1. This CDR3 has 17 amino acids. Unmatched junction bases numbered 14, after V lost 3 bases and J lost 4 bases. The germline gives CDR1 LGHNA, CDR2 YSLEER. The DNA for the CDR3 is TGCGCCAGCAGCCACGATTACGGAGGGGGCGCCGGCTATGGCTACACCTTC. Protein product: CASSHDYGGGAGYGYTF.

This clone was observed a few times. V gene TRBV5-5 combines with J gene TRBJ1-3; D remains unclear. V lost 5 bases and J 0 bases, leaving 9 bases between the germline ends. The V gene's germline CDR1 is SGHKS and CDR2 YYEKEE (reference sequence). CDR3 size: 14 residues. DNA of the CDR3: TGTGCCAGCAGTATCGACTACTCTGGAAACACCATATATTTT. Amino acid sequence: CASSIDYSGNTIYF.

The chain couples TRBV5-1 to TRBJ2-7; TRBD2 agrees at 16 bases. The CDR3 consists of 17 residues. Germline CDR1 is SGHRS and CDR2 is YFSETQ. Trimming removed 5 bases from V and 2 bases from J; junction bases left unmatched: 7. In DNA form, the CDR3 reads TGCGCCAGCAGTGAGGGGACTAGCGGGAGGGGCACCTACGAGCAGTACTTC. Translating it yields CASSEGTSGRGTYEQYF.

The chain links TRBV7-2 to TRBJ2-1; no reliable D call. The CDR3 totals 15 residues. Per germline, CDR1 SGHTA and CDR2 FQGNSA. With 5 bases removed from V and 5 bases from J, the gap between germline ends came to 16 bases. CDR3 DNA: TGTGCCAGCAGCCTAGAAGCGAGCTTCGACAATGAGCAGTTCTTC. It encodes CASSLEASFDNEQFF. Supplemented by reference TRBV7-2 and TRBJ2-1, the full variable domain reads GAGVSQSPSNKVTEKGKDVELRCDPISGHTALYWYRQSLGQGLEFLIYFQGNSAPDKSGLPSDRFSAERTGGSVSTLTIQRTQQEDSAVYLCASSLEASFDNEQFFGPGTRLTVL.

This sequence joins TRBV29-1 and TRBJ2-3, with 8 bases aligning to TRBD2. Germline V lookup: CDR1 SQVTM, CDR2 ANQGSEA. V was pared by 7 bases and J by 7 bases, with 10 bases of the junction left unmatched. The CDR3 consists of 13 residues. CDR3 bases: TGCAGCGCGACAATGACTAGCGCGAATACGCAGTATTTT. It translates to CSATMTSANTQYF.